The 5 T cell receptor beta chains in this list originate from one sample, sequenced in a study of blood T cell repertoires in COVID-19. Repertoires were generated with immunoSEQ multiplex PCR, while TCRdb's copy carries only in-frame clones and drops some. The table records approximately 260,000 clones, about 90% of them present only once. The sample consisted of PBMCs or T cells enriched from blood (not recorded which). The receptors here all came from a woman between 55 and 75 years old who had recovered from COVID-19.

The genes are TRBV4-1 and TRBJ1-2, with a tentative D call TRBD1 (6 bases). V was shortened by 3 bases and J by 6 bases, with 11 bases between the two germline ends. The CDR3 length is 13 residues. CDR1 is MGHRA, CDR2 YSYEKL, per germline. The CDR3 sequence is CASSHGQTDGYTF. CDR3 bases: TGCGCCAGCAGCCACGGACAGACCGATGGCTACACCTTC.

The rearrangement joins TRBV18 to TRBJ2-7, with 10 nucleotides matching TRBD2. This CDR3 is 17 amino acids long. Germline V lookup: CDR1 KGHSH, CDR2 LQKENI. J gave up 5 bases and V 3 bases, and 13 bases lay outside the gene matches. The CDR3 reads CASSPTGPSGSGNEQYF. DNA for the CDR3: TGTGCCAGCTCACCTACCGGGCCTAGCGGGAGTGGGAACGAGCAGTACTTC.

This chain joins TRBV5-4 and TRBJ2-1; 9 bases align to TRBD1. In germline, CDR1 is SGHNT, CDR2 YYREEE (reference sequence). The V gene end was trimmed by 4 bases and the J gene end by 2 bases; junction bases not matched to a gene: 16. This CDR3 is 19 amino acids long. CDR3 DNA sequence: TGTGCCAGCAGCAAACCGGGACAGGGATCTATTTTCCCCTACAATGAGCAGTTCTTC. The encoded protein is CASSKPGQGSIFPYNEQFF.

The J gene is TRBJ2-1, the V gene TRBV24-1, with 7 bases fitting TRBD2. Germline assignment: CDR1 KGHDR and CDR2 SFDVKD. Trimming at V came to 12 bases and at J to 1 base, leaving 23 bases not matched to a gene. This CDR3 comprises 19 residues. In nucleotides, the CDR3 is TGTGCCGGCCCACCTAGCGGTAGGGCTAAGCGACTTTCCTACAATGAGCAGTTCTTC. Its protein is CAGPPSGRAKRLSYNEQFF.

DNA for the CDR3: TGTGCCAGCAGCCGCCTGGGGCGAGGCCAGCCCCAGCATTTT. Protein: CASSRLGRGQPQHF. The chain recombines TRBV14 with TRBJ1-5; a possible D gene is TRBD1 (5 bases). The CDR3 covers 14 residues. Germline CDR1 is SGHDN and CDR2 is FVKESK. V was clipped by 4 bases and J by 7 bases, with 14 bases between them.